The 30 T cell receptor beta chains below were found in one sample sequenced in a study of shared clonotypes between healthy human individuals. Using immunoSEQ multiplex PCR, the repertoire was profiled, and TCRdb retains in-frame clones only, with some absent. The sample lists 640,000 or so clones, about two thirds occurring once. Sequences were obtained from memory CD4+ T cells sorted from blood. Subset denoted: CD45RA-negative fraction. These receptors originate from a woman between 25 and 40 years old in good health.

In nucleotides, the CDR3 is TGTGCCAGCAGCCAAGCTCCAGAATCTGGAAACACCATATATTTT. This translates into CASSQAPESGNTIYF. This sequence joins TRBV4-2 and TRBJ1-3; D not certain. The CDR3 runs 15 residues. Germline V gives CDR1 LGHNA, CDR2 YNFKEQ. Trimming shortened V by 1 base and J by 1 base, and 8 bases separated the two germline ends.

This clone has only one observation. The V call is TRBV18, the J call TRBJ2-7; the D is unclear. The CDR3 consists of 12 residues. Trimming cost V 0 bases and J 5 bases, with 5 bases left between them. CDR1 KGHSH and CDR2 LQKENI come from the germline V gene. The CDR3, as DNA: TGTGCCAGCTCACCACCGGATAACGAGCAGTACTTC. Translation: CASSPPDNEQYF.

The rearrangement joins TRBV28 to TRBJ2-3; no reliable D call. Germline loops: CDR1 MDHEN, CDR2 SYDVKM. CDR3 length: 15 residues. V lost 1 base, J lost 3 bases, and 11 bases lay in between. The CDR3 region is CASSLLALETDTQYF. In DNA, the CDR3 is TGTGCCAGCAGTTTATTGGCTTTAGAGACAGATACGCAGTATTTT.

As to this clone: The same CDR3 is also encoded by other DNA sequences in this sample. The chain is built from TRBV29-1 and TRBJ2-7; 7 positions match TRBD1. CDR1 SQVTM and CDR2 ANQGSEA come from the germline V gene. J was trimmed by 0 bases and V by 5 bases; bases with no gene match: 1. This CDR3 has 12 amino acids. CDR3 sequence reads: CSVTGDSYEQYF. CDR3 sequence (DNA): TGCAGCGTTACAGGGGACTCCTACGAGCAGTACTTC.

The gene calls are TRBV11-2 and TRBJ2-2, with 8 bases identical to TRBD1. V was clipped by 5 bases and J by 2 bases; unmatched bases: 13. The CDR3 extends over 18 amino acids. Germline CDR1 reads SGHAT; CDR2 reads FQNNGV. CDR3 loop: CASSRKPTGGGNTGELFF. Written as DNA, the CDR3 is TGTGCCAGCAGCCGAAAACCCACAGGGGGAGGAAACACCGGGGAGCTGTTTTTT.

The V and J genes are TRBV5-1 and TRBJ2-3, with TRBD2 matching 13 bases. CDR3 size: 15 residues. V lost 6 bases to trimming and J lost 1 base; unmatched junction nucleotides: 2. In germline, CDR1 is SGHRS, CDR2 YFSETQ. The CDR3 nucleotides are TGCGCCAGCACCGGACTAGCGGGAGGCACAGATACGCAGTATTTT. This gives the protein CASTGLAGGTDTQYF.

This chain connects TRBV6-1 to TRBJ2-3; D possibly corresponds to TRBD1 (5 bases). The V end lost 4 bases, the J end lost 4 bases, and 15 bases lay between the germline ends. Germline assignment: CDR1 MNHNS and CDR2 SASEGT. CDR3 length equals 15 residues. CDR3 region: CASSGRTMGSDTQYF. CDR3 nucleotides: TGTGCCAGCAGTGGCAGGACAATGGGTTCAGATACGCAGTATTTT.

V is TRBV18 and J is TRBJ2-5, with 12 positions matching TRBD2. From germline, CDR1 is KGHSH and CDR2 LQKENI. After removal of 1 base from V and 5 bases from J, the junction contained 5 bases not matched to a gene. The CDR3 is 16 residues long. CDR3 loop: CASSPRTSGVVETQYF. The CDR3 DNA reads TGTGCCAGCTCACCACGGACTAGCGGGGTGGTGGAGACCCAGTACTTC. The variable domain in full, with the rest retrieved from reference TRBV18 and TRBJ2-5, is NAGVMQNPRHLVRRRGQEARLRCSPMKGHSHVYWYRQLPEEGLKFMVYLQKENIIDESGMPKERFSAEFPKEGPSILRIQQVVRGDSAAYFCASSPRTSGVVETQYFGPGTRLLVL.

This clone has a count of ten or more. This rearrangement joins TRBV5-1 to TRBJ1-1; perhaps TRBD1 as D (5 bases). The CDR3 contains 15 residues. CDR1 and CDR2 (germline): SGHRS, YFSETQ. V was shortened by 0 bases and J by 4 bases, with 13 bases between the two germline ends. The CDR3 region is CASSLALGPTTEAFF. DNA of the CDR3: TGCGCCAGCAGCTTGGCGCTGGGACCAACCACTGAAGCTTTCTTT. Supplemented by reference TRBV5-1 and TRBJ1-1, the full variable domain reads KAGVTQTPRYLIKTRGQQVTLSCSPISGHRSVSWYQQTPGQGLQFLFEYFSETQRNKGNFPGRFSGRQFSNSRSEMNVSTLELGDSALYLCASSLALGPTTEAFFGQGTRLTVV.

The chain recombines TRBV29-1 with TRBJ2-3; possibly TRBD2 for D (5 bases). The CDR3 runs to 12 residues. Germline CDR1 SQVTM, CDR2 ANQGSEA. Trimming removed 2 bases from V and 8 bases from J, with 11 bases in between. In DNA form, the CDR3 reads TGCAGCGTTGAATCTAGACTACGTACGCAGTATTTT. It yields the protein CSVESRLRTQYF.

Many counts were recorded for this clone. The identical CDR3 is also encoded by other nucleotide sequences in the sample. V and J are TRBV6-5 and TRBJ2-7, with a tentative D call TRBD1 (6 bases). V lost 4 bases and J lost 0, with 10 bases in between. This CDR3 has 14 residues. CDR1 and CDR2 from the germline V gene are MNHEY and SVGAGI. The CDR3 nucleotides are TGTGCCAGCAGTTGGGGGACACCCTCCTACGAGCAGTACTTC. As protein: CASSWGTPSYEQYF.

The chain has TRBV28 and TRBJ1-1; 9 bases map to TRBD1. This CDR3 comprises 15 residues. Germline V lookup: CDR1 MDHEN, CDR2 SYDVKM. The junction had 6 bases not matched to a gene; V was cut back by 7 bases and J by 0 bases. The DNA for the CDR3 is TGTGCCAGCAACCTAGGGGACAGGGTGAACACTGAAGCTTTCTTT. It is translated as CASNLGDRVNTEAFF.

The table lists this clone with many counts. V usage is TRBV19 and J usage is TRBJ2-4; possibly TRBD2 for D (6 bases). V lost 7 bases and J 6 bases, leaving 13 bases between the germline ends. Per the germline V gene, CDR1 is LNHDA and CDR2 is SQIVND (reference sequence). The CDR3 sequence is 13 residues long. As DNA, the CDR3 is TGTGCCAGTAACGCGAGGGGAGGAAACATTCAGTACTTC. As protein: CASNARGGNIQYF.

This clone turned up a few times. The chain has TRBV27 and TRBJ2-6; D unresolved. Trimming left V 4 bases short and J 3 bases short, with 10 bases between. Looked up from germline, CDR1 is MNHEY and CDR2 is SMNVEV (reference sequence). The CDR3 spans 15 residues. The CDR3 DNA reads TGTGCCAGCAGTTATTGGGGAAGTGGGGCCAACGTCCTGACTTTC. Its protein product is CASSYWGSGANVLTF.

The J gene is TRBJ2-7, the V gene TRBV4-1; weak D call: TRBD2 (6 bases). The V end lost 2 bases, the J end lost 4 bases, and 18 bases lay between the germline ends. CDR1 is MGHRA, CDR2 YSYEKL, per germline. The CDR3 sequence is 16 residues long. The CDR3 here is CASSQIRDSLLYEQYF. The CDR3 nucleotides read TGCGCCAGCAGCCAAATTCGGGACTCCCTATTGTACGAGCAGTACTTC.

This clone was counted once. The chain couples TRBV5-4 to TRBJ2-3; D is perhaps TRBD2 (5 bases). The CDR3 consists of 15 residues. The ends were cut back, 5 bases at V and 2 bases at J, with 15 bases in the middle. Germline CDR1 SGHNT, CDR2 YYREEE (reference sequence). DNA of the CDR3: TGTGCCAGCAGTACCCCCACTAGAAACACAGATACGCAGTATTTT. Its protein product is CASSTPTRNTDTQYF.

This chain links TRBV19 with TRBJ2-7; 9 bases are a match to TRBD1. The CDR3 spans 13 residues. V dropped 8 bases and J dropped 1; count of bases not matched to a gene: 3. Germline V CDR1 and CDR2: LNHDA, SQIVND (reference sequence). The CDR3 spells CASLQGASYEQYF. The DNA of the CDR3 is TGTGCCAGTTTACAGGGGGCATCCTACGAGCAGTACTTC.

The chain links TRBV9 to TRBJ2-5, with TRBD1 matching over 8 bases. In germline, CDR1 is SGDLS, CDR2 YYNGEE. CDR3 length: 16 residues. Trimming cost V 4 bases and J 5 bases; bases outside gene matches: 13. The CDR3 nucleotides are TGTGCCAGCAGCCCCCACGGACAGGGACTTTGGGAGACCCAGTACTTC. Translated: CASSPHGQGLWETQYF.

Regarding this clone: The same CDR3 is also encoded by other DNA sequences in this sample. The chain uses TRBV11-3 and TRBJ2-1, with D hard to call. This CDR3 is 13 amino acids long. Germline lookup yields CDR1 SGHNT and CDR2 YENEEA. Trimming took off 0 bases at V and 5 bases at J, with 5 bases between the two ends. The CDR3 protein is CASSLDLNNEQFF. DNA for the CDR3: TGTGCCAGCAGCTTAGACCTGAACAATGAGCAGTTCTTC.

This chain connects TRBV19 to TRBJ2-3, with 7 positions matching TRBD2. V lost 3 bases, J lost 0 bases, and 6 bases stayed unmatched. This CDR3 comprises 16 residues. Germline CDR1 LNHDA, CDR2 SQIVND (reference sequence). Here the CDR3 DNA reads TGTGCCAGTAGTATTGGGCTAGCGGCTAGCACAGATACGCAGTATTTT. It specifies CASSIGLAASTDTQYF.

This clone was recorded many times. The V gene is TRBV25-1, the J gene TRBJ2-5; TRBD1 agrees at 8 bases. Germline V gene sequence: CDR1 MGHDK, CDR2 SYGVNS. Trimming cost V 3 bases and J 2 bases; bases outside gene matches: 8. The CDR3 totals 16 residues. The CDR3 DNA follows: TGTGCCAGCAGTGATTCTTACAGGGGGAGACAAGAGACCCAGTACTTC. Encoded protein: CASSDSYRGRQETQYF.

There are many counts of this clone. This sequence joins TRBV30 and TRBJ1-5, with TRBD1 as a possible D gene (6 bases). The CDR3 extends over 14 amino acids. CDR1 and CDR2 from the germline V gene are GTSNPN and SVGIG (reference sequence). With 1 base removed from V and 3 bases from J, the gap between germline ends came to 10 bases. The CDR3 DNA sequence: TGTGCCTGGAGTGGGGCAGGGGTCAATCAGCCCCAGCATTTT. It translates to CAWSGAGVNQPQHF.

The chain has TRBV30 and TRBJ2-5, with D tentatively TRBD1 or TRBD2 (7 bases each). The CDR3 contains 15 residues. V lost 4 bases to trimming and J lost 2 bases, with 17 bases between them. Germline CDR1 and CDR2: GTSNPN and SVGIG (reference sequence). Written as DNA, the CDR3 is TGTGCCTGGAATCGCAGGGGGGGGCGGCAAGAGACCCAGTACTTC. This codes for CAWNRRGGRQETQYF.

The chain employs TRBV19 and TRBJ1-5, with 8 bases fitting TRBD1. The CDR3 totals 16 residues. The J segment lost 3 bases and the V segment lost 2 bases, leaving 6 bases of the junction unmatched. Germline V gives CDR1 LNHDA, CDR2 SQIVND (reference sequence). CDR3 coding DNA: TGTGCCAGTAGTATAAGGCAGGGGGCGATCAATCAGCCCCAGCATTTT. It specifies CASSIRQGAINQPQHF.

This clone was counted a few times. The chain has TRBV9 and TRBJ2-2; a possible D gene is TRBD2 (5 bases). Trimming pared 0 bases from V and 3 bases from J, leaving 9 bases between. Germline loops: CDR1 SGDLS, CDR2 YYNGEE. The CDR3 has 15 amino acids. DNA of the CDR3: TGTGCCAGCAGCGTAGGTTGGACTGACACCGGGGAGCTGTTTTTT. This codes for CASSVGWTDTGELFF. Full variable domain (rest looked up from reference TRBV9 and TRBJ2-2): DSGVTQTPKHLITATGQRVTLRCSPRSGDLSVYWYQQSLDQGLQFLIQYYNGEERAKGNILERFSAQQFPDLHSELNLSSLELGDSALYFCASSVGWTDTGELFFGEGSRLTVL.

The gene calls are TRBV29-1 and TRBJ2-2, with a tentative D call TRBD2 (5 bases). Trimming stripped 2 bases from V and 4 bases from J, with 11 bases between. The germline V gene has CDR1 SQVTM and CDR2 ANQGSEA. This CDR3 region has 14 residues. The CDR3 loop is CSVEYGIGTGELFF. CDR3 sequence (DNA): TGCAGCGTTGAATACGGGATTGGCACCGGGGAGCTGTTTTTT.

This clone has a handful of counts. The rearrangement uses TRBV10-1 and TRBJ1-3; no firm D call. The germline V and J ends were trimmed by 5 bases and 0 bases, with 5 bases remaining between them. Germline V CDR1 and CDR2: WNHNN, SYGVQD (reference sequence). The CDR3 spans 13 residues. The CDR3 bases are TGCGCCAGCAGTTCCACCTCTGGAAACACCATATATTTT. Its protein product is CASSSTSGNTIYF.

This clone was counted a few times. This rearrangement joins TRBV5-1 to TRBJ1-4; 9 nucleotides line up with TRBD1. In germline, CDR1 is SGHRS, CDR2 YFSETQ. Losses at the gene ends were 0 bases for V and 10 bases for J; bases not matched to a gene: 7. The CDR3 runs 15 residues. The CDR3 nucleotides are TGCGCCAGCAGCTTGGGGGACAGGGACTCGGGAAAACTGTTTTTT. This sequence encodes CASSLGDRDSGKLFF.

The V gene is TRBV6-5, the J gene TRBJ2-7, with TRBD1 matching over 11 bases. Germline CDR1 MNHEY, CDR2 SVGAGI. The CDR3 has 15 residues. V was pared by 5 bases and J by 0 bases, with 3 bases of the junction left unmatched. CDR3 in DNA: TGTGCCAGCAGTCTCGGACAGGGGGCCTCCTACGAGCAGTACTTC. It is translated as CASSLGQGASYEQYF.

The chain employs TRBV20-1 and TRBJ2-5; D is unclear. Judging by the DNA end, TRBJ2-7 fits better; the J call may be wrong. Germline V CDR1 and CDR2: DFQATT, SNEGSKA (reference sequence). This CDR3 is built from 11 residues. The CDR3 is CSASSHYEQYF. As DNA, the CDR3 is TGCAGTGCTAGTTCCCACTACGAGCAGTACTTC.